This T cell receptor (beta chain) was found in a study of T cell responses to AZD1222 COVID-19 vaccine (dated by TCRdb to the early 2020s). Regarding the study in general: A total of just over 230 trial participants underwent TCR sequencing, of whom 207 received two doses of AZD1222 and about 26 received two doses of the MenACWY control vaccine. Trial participants were enrolled by age into 18-55, 56-69 and 70-plus year subgroups, with around 140, 26 and 57 TCR-sequenced participants respectively.

Measured from the cysteine to the phenylalanine, the CDR3 is 16 residues long. Only the CDR3 part of the read is kept: 48 bases, read in frame from the first base. CDR1 and CDR2 were assigned from the germline V gene as MGHRA and YSYEKL. At the junction V is shortened by 0 bases and J by 4 bases, with 13 bases in between. A single count supports this clone. Its recognized antigen is unknown. No clone much larger than this one lies a single base away; base qualities are absent. Results and caveats for the whole study, not just this receptor: Conclusions about previously exposed vaccinees were limited because only 6 or 7 AZD1222 recipients were SARS-CoV-2 seropositive at baseline. The 56-69-year group was small, and its depth increase did not reach significance, likely because of low power. Participants were mostly white British and included more females than males, and it was suggested by the authors that clonal diversity may have been underestimated. Because no day 14 peak-response samples were available, the repertoires could be characterized only after the peak T cell response. A significant rise in spike-specific TCR breadth and depth was observed after two AZD1222 doses relative to day 0 and relative to MenACWY recipients. Vaccine-associated CD4 TCRs spanned the whole spike protein, with dominant responses in regions 160-218 and 743-854. Reportedly, almost half of the unique spike-specific TCRs recognized epitopes lying outside the regions that are mutated in the B.1.351 and B.1.1.7 variants.

The meaning of the sample's time point label: about 28 days (+/-7) after the second vaccine dose. AZD1222 recipients with second doses at about 4 weeks or about 12 weeks were pooled, because spike-specific TCR depth and breadth did not differ between schedules. Samples from vaccinated people were obtained from the UK trials COV001 and COV002, which included a single-blind randomized controlled phase 2/3 trial of AZD1222 (ChAdOx1 nCoV-19) in healthy adults. For TCRbeta chain sequencing, PBMC samples were collected from trial participants at day 0 and at day 28 after the second dose. The CDR3 regions of human TCRbeta chains were analyzed by immunosequencing. As for how the authors treated the data: Repertoire TCRs were matched against a reference library of SARS-CoV-2-specific TCRs generated with the MIRA antigen-specificity platform. Breadth was defined as the fraction of unique TCRs that were SARS-CoV-2-associated, and depth was defined as the fraction of total T cells that were SARS-CoV-2-associated. Using the MIRA data, each spike-specific TCR was assigned both to the spike region to which the TCR was reactive and to a CD4 or CD8 class. Log10-transformed breadth and depth values were compared by one-way ANOVA with Sidak's multiple comparisons tests. TCRdb's version of the immuneACCESS table is confined to in-frame rearrangements and falls short of the full clone set. An unresolved V gene accounts for under half of the shortfall where checked; the remainder is of unknown origin. For V, J and clone size, that table is used; D and trimming come from the DNA. The sample includes more than 150,000 clones, with around 90% observed a single time. Roughly 1.4% of the sample is taken by the ten largest.

In this chain, TRBV4-1 is recombined with TRBJ1-3, with the D gene too uncertain to name. This TCR came from an adult who received the AZD1222 COVID-19 vaccine. The source material was peripheral blood, sampled 28 days after the second AZD1222 dose. The CDR3 corresponds to CASSQDGYPFGNTIYF. At the DNA level, the sequence is TGCGCCAGCAGCCAAGATGGGTACCCTTTCGGAAACACCATATATTTT.